This T cell receptor beta chain was identified in a study of blood T cell repertoires in COVID-19. Study at large: Samples taken during acute and convalescent COVID-19 were collected in the United States, Italy and Spain.

Only one count was recorded for this clone. The identical CDR3 is also encoded by other nucleotide sequences in the sample. The CDR3 length is 14 residues. V lost 0 bases, J lost 1 base, and 7 bases lay in between. CDR1 is GTSNPN and CDR2 is SVGIG in the germline V gene (reference sequence). Methods used by the authors: Estimated nucleated cell counts came from reference gene primer amplification. Repertoires were generated with immunoSEQ multiplex PCR, while TCRdb's copy carries only in-frame clones and drops some. V, J and clone size were drawn from that table, and D and trimming were deduced from the DNA. The table has about 150,000 clones, roughly 80% seen once; the top ten hold roughly 1.5%.

The sample comprised peripheral blood. The rearrangement links TRBV30 to TRBJ1-3; D ambiguous. This clonotype was sampled from a man older than 75 with acute or convalescent COVID-19. The CDR3 region has the DNA TGTGCCTGGAGTGTAGGAGGGTCTGGAAACACCATATATTTT. Protein sequence: CAWSVGGSGNTIYF. Full variable domain (rest looked up from reference TRBV30 and TRBJ1-3): SQTIHQWPATLVQPVGSPLSLECTVEGTSNPNLYWYRQAAGRGLQLLFYSVGIGQISSEVPQNLSASRPQDRQFILSSKKLLLSDSGFYLCAWSVGGSGNTIYFGEGSWLTVV.